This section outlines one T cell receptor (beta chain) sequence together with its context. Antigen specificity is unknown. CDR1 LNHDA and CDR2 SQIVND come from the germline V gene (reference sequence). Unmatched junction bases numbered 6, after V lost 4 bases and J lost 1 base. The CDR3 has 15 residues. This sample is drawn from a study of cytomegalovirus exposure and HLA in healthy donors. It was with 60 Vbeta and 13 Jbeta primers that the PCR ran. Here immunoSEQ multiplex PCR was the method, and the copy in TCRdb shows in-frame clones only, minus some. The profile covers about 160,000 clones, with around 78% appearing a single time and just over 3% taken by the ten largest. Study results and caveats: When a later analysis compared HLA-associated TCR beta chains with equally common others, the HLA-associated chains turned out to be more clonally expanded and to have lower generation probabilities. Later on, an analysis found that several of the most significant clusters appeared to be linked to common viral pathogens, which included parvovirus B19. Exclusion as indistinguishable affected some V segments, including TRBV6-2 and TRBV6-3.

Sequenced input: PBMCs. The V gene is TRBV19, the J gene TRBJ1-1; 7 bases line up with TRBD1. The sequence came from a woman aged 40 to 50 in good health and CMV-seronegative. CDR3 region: CASSKGRTGNTEAFF. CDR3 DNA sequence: TGTGCCAGTAGTAAGGGACGGACAGGGAACACTGAAGCTTTCTTT. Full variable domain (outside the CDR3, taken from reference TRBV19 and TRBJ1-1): DGGITQSPKYLFRKEGQNVTLSCEQNLNHDAMYWYRQDPGQGLRLIYYSQIVNDFQKGDIAEGYSVSREKKESFPLTVTSAQKNPTAFYLCASSKGRTGNTEAFFGQGTRLTVV.